The clone carrying this T cell receptor (beta chain) has at least ten counts. The length of the CDR3 is 12 residues. V shed 5 bases and J shed 3 bases, with 5 bases lying between them. Germline-derived CDR1 and CDR2 are SEHNR and FQNEAQ (reference sequence). One entry per CDR3 protein results from TCRdb running MiXCR on the RACE reads. The sample holds under 300,000 distinct CDR3 sequences, about 9% seen once. The sample originates from a study of human T cells and chemical hapten exposure. Time point denoted: pre-sensitization, week 0. Treatment denoted: therapeutic diphenylcyclopropenone sensitization with weekly scalp DPC.

The sequence derives from a woman aged 35 to 49 with alopecia areata. Some clones in this sample may be carry-over from other donors' samples. The specimen was whole blood, collected in connection with sensitization to the hapten diphenylcyclopropenone (DPC). The rearrangement links TRBV7-9 to TRBJ1-5; the D is unclear. CDR3 sequence reads: CASSSLNQPQHF. DNA for the CDR3: TGTGCCAGCAGCAGTCTCAATCAGCCCCAGCATTTT.